The clone carrying this T cell receptor beta chain came up a few times. The antigen is undetermined. This specimen belongs to a study of cytotoxic CD8 clonotypes in ibrutinib-treated CLL. The J segment lost 7 bases and the V segment lost 8 bases, leaving 3 bases of the junction unmatched. The germline CDR1 and CDR2 sequences are MNHEY and SVGAGI. This CDR3 contains 12 residues. Profiling relied on immunoSEQ multiplex PCR, and the TCRdb table lists in-frame clones only, not all of them. The profile shows roughly 200,000 clones, roughly 77% of them singletons. General study results and limits: Public clonotypes proved infrequent, and on treatment they shrank or remained steady.

The rearrangement uses TRBV6-5 and TRBJ2-7; TRBD1 aligns across 12 bases. Sequenced here: PBMCs, sampled after 12 months of ibrutinib treatment. The sequence came from a human donor with chronic lymphocytic leukemia. CDR3 nucleotides: TGTGCCAGCCGGGACAGGGGGCGGGAGCAGTACTTC. It specifies CASRDRGREQYF.